The 5 T cell receptor beta chains below all came from one sample that was sequenced in a study of early T cells in non-severe SARS-CoV-2 infection. In TCRdb, the 5' RACE reads were re-called with MiXCR into one record per CDR3 protein. The data contain approximately 69,000 distinct CDR3 sequences, 9.5% to 15% of them seen just once; the ten biggest clones take up 2.7%. The sample here was whole blood, taken at baseline. Receptors were obtained from an adult who was a healthcare worker with PCR-confirmed SARS-CoV-2 infection or an uninfected control (not recorded which).

This chain uses TRBV7-6 with TRBJ2-2; weak D call: TRBD1 (5 bases). The germline CDR1 and CDR2 sequences are SGHVS and FNYEAQ. Trimming shortened V by 7 bases and J by 2 bases, and 11 bases separated the two germline ends. This CDR3 contains 14 residues. CDR3 residues: CASTRQPNTGELFF. As DNA, the CDR3 is TGTGCCAGCACCAGACAGCCTAACACCGGGGAGCTGTTTTTT.

This clonotype was seen only a few times. The rearrangement links TRBV10-1 to TRBJ2-2; 9 nucleotides agree with TRBD1. Germline CDR1 and CDR2: WNHNN and SYGVQD (reference sequence). V shed 6 bases and J 6 bases; nucleotides not matched to a gene: 17. The CDR3 runs 18 residues. The CDR3 DNA reads TGCGCCAGCAGCTCCGGGGGGACAGGGAGTGTCCTAGCCGGGGAGCTGTTTTTT. Translated, it gives CASSSGGTGSVLAGELFF.

The J gene is TRBJ1-1, the V gene TRBV5-6; D possibly corresponds to TRBD1 (6 bases). The germline V gene has CDR1 SGHDT and CDR2 YYEEEE. The CDR3 runs 16 residues. Trimming removed 2 bases at V and 6 bases at J, with 20 bases between. CDR3: CASSFRSTGGQAEAFF. The CDR3 DNA follows: TGTGCCAGCAGCTTCAGGTCCACGGGGGGCCAGGCTGAAGCTTTCTTT.

Only a few counts were recorded for this clonotype. J is TRBJ1-2 and V is TRBV6-4; TRBD1 agrees at 12 bases. CDR3 size: 18 residues. Germline lookup yields CDR1 MRHNA and CDR2 SNTAGT. The trim removed 4 bases at V and 0 bases at J, leaving 9 bases unmatched. The CDR3 loop reads CASSVGGDRGLPNYGYTF. CDR3 sequence (DNA): TGTGCCAGCAGTGTCGGGGGGGACAGGGGGCTCCCTAACTATGGCTACACCTTC.

This clonotype was counted many times. This chain links TRBV2 with TRBJ2-7; tentatively, D is TRBD1 or TRBD2 (5 bases each). Germline V gene data show CDR1 as SNHLY and CDR2 as FYNNEI. Trimming took 6 bases from V and 7 from J, leaving 19 bases between them. The CDR3 has 14 amino acids. The CDR3 reads CASRAGTSTGEQYF. The CDR3, as DNA: TGTGCCAGCAGGGCCGGGACGTCGACGGGGGAGCAGTACTTC.